These T cell receptor beta chains were read from a single sample in a study of blood T cell repertoires in COVID-19. Profiling relied on immunoSEQ multiplex PCR, and the TCRdb table lists in-frame clones only, not all of them. Of approximately 230,000 clones detected, about 85% appear once; the ten largest clones hold 3%. The sample comprised peripheral blood. Receptors originate from a man between 18 and 35 years old with active or convalescent COVID-19. Both conserved end residues are part of each CDR3. A D gene is named only where the DNA matches it firmly. Expanded clones are given a class, and other clones once, few, many or no size at all.

J: TRBJ2-5
V: TRBV30
D: .
length: 13
size: once
DNA: TGTGCCTGGGAAGACAGGATTGGAGAGACCCAGTACTTC
CDR3: CAWEDRIGETQYF

J: TRBJ1-6
V: TRBV28
D: TRBD1
length: 14
size: .
DNA: TGTGCCAGCAGCTTCGGACAGGGTAATTCACCCCTCCACTTT
CDR3: CASSFGQGNSPLHF

J: TRBJ1-2
V: TRBV6-5
D: .
length: 12
size: .
DNA: TGTGCCAGCAGTTACCCGGGGGGAGGCTACACCTTC
CDR3: CASSYPGGGYTF

J: TRBJ2-5
V: TRBV7-2
D: TRBD2
length: 15
size: .
DNA: TGTGCCAGCAGCCTTCCCTCTAGGGCAGCGGGGGTTCGGTACTTC
CDR3: CASSLPSRAAGVRYF

J: TRBJ2-7
V: TRBV28
D: .
length: 12
size: .
DNA: TGTGCCAGCACTAATCAGGGCTACGAGCAGTACTTC
CDR3: CASTNQGYEQYF

J: TRBJ2-1
V: TRBV29-1
D: .
length: 12
size: .
DNA: TGCAGCGTTGAGTTTCCGGGAGATGAGCAGTTCTTC
CDR3: CSVEFPGDEQFF

J: TRBJ1-2
V: TRBV30
D: .
length: 15
size: .
DNA: TGTGCCTGGAGTGCCTGGGATGGGGCGAGGTATGGCTACACCTTC
CDR3: CAWSAWDGARYGYTF

J: TRBJ2-7
V: TRBV15
D: .
length: 13
size: .
DNA: TGTGCCACTAAAGGAGGGAGTTCGTACGAGCAGTACTTC
CDR3: CATKGGSSYEQYF

J: TRBJ2-7
V: TRBV6-2/TRBV6-3
D: TRBD2
length: 16
size: .
DNA: TGTGCCAGCAGTTACGGAGGGACTAGCCTTACCTACGAGCAGTACTTC
CDR3: CASSYGGTSLTYEQYF

J: TRBJ2-7
V: TRBV10-3
D: .
length: 15
size: .
DNA: TGTGCCATCAGTGCACTGGGGGCAAGCTCCTACGAGCAGTACTTC
CDR3: CAISALGASSYEQYF

J: TRBJ2-4
V: TRBV3-1/TRBV3-2
D: .
length: 15
size: .
DNA: TGTGCCAGCAGCCAAGATCTGACGACAGTGGGCATTCAGTACTTC
CDR3: CASSQDLTTVGIQYF

J: TRBJ2-3
V: TRBV4-3
D: TRBD2
length: 14
size: .
DNA: TGCGCCAGCTCCGCGGGAGGAAGCACAGATACGCAGTATTTT
CDR3: CASSAGGSTDTQYF

J: TRBJ1-1
V: TRBV6-2/TRBV6-3
D: .
length: 13
size: .
DNA: TGTGCCAGCAGCCAGGGGATGAACACTGAAGCTTTCTTT
CDR3: CASSQGMNTEAFF

J: TRBJ1-2
V: TRBV29-1
D: .
length: 18
size: once
DNA: TGCAGCGTTGAAGATGATAACAGTGGACAGATTATTAACTATGGCTACACCTTC
CDR3: CSVEDDNSGQIINYGYTF

J: TRBJ2-1
V: TRBV11-1
D: .
length: 10
size: .
DNA: TGTGCCAGCAGTCGGGGGGAGCAGTTCTTC
CDR3: CASSRGEQFF

J: TRBJ2-2
V: TRBV19
D: TRBD2
length: 19
size: once
DNA: TGTGCCAGTAGTATGCCGGGGCTGCTAGCGGGAGGGCACACCGGGGAGCTGTTTTTT
CDR3: CASSMPGLLAGGHTGELFF

J: TRBJ1-5
V: TRBV6-5
D: TRBD1
length: 14
size: .
DNA: TGTGCCAGCAGCCCGGACAGGAGCAATCAGCCCCAGCATTTT
CDR3: CASSPDRSNQPQHF

J: TRBJ2-7
V: TRBV5-4
D: .
length: 15
size: .
DNA: TGTGCCAGCAGCTTGGGTACAGGGCCAGAGTACGAGCAGTACTTC
CDR3: CASSLGTGPEYEQYF

J: TRBJ2-1
V: TRBV7-2
D: .
length: 17
size: .
DNA: TGTGCCAGCAGCTTACGTGGCAGGGGCAGCTCCTACAATGAGCAGTTCTTC
CDR3: CASSLRGRGSSYNEQFF

J: TRBJ2-3
V: TRBV11-2
D: TRBD2
length: 18
size: .
DNA: TGTGCCAGCAGCTTAGATTCAGGACTAGCGGGGGGCGGAGATACGCAGTATTTT
CDR3: CASSLDSGLAGGGDTQYF

J: TRBJ2-2
V: TRBV7-6
D: TRBD2
length: 19
size: .
DNA: TGTGCCAGCAGCTTATTAGGACTAGCGGGGGCCAAAAACACCGGGGAGCTGTTTTTT
CDR3: CASSLLGLAGAKNTGELFF

J: TRBJ2-3
V: TRBV6-6
D: TRBD2
length: 16
size: .
DNA: TGTGCCAGCAGTTACTCGGGACTAGCGGGAGTGGATACGCAGTATTTT
CDR3: CASSYSGLAGVDTQYF